These T cell receptor beta chains were read from a single sample in a study of technical replicates of blood from several donors. Sequenced by immunoSEQ multiplex PCR; TCRdb stores in-frame clones only, minus some. The table includes more than 65,000 clones, around 97% detected once. Specimen: T cells isolated from PBMCs. The origin of the receptors is a human donor in good health. CDR3s include the opening cysteine and the closing phenylalanine or tryptophan. A D gene is named only where the DNA matches it firmly. Expanded clones get a size class; other rows say once, few or many, or leave the size out.

NA TRBJ2-2 TRBV6-1 TRBD1 CASSEWDRGPPGELFF TGTGCCAGCAGTGAATGGGACAGGGGACCTCCCGGGGAGCTGTTTTTT
NA TRBJ1-2 TRBV6-1 NA CASSEASDYGYTF TGTGCCAGCAGTGAAGCTTCGGACTATGGCTACACCTTC
NA TRBJ1-2 TRBV4-1 TRBD1 CASSQFGTGDGYTF TGCGCCAGCAGCCAGTTCGGGACAGGGGACGGCTACACCTTC
NA TRBJ1-1 TRBV9 TRBD1 CASSATGGVTEAFF TGTGCCAGCAGCGCAACAGGGGGAGTTACTGAAGCTTTCTTT
NA TRBJ2-3 TRBV4-2 TRBD2 CASSQGLVGLPDTQYF TGTGCCAGCAGCCAGGGACTAGTGGGTTTGCCAGATACGCAGTATTTT
NA TRBJ2-7 TRBV5-1 NA CASSIIGGYEQYF TGCGCCAGCAGTATTATAGGGGGCTACGAGCAGTACTTC
NA TRBJ1-5 TRBV19 NA CASSIAGYSNQPQHF TGTGCCAGTAGTATAGCGGGGTATAGCAATCAGCCCCAGCATTTT
NA TRBJ2-1 TRBV7-3 TRBD2 CASSYTSDEQFF TGTGCCAGCAGCTACACTAGCGATGAGCAGTTCTTC
NA TRBJ2-7 TRBV16 TRBD1 CASSQFPDRSYEQYF TGTGCCAGCAGCCAATTTCCGGACAGGAGCTACGAGCAGTACTTC
NA TRBJ1-1 TRBV6-5 NA CASSYSRSGSNTEAFF TGTGCCAGCAGTTACTCGAGATCGGGATCTAACACTGAAGCTTTCTTT
NA TRBJ2-7 TRBV28 NA CASSFHPRTPSYEQYF TGTGCCAGCAGTTTTCACCCGCGGACTCCCTCCTACGAGCAGTACTTC
NA TRBJ2-7 TRBV5-6 NA CASSLNLLLIEQYF TGTGCCAGCAGCTTGAATCTCCTCCTAATCGAGCAGTACTTC
NA TRBJ2-2 TRBV6-5 TRBD2 CASGGLAGFTGELFF TGTGCCAGCGGGGGACTAGCGGGCTTCACCGGGGAGCTGTTTTTT
NA TRBJ1-5 TRBV19 TRBD1 CASSRRGQGASQPQHF TGTGCCAGTAGTAGGAGAGGCCAGGGGGCTAGTCAGCCCCAGCATTTT
NA TRBJ1-2 TRBV7-9 NA CASSLGVSHGYTF TGTGCCAGCAGCTTAGGCGTTTCCCATGGCTACACCTTC
NA TRBJ2-5 TRBV6-5 NA CASSYSWTAQETQYF TGTGCCAGCAGTTACTCTTGGACAGCCCAAGAGACCCAGTACTTC
NA TRBJ2-7 TRBV2 TRBD2 CASSELAGTIYEQYF TGTGCCAGCAGTGAGCTAGCGGGAACGATCTACGAGCAGTACTTC
NA TRBJ2-2 TRBV6-5 NA CASSRRYTGELFF TGTGCCAGCAGTCGTAGATATACCGGGGAGCTGTTTTTT
NA TRBJ2-7 TRBV5-4 TRBD2 CASSLSGIYEQYF TGTGCCAGCAGCTTAAGCGGGATCTACGAGCAGTACTTC
NA TRBJ1-2 TRBV9 TRBD1 CASSGTGNGYTF TGTGCCAGCAGCGGGACAGGGAATGGCTACACCTTC
NA TRBJ2-4 TRBV28 NA CASSFNMGHIQYF TGTGCCAGCAGTTTTAACATGGGGCACATTCAGTACTTC
NA TRBJ1-1 TRBV5-6 NA CASSRTDTEAFF TGTGCCAGCAGCCGAACAGACACTGAAGCTTTCTTT
NA TRBJ2-5 TRBV28 TRBD1 CASSWDRQYQETQYF TGTGCCAGCAGTTGGGACAGGCAGTACCAAGAGACCCAGTACTTC
NA TRBJ2-1 TRBV29-1 NA CSVTSGDGEQFF TGCAGCGTGACCTCAGGGGATGGTGAGCAGTTCTTC
NA TRBJ1-1 TRBV13 NA CASSSYRNTEAFF TGTGCCAGCAGCTCCTACAGGAACACTGAAGCTTTCTTT
NA TRBJ2-3 TRBV4-1 TRBD2 CASSQDLAGGLDTQYF TGCGCCAGCAGCCAAGATCTAGCGGGAGGTTTAGATACGCAGTATTTT
NA TRBJ2-1 TRBV15 TRBD2 CATSVSGRFEQFF TGTGCCACCAGCGTAAGCGGGAGGTTTGAGCAGTTCTTC
NA TRBJ2-7 TRBV6-5 NA CASKGDPYEQYF TGTGCCAGCAAGGGGGACCCCTACGAGCAGTACTTC
once TRBJ1-2 TRBV13 NA CASNQQFDYGYTF TGTGCCAGCAACCAACAGTTCGACTATGGCTACACCTTC
NA TRBJ2-7 TRBV5-1 TRBD1 CASSITGTGTYEQYF TGCGCCAGCAGCATCACCGGGACAGGCACCTACGAGCAGTACTTC
NA TRBJ1-1 TRBV11-3 NA CASSLQGSNTEAFF TGTGCCAGCAGCTTACAGGGCTCGAACACTGAAGCTTTCTTT
once TRBJ2-7 TRBV29-1 NA CSVERQGRNEQYF TGCAGCGTTGAAAGGCAGGGGCGCAACGAGCAGTACTTC
NA TRBJ1-1 TRBV10-1 TRBD1 CASSETYRGPTEAFF TGCGCCAGCAGTGAGACTTACAGGGGGCCAACTGAAGCTTTCTTT
NA TRBJ2-3 TRBV11-3 TRBD2 CASSFSGRATDTQYF TGTGCCAGCAGCTTTAGCGGGAGGGCCACAGATACGCAGTATTTT